The 6 T cell receptor beta chains reported below all come from one sample, sequenced in a study of CD8+ T cells in alopecia areata. Described treatment: oral pan-JAK inhibitor, 5-10 mg twice daily. RNA was extracted and reverse transcribed into cDNA as the sequencing template. This table comes from immunoSEQ multiplex PCR, and its TCRdb copy is limited to in-frame clones, with some not included. The repertoire holds fewer than 250,000 clones, 50% to 75% seen once, with around 4% in the top ten. Specimen: CD4+ T cells sorted from blood, collected at week 4, from a patient treated with tofacitinib. The receptors stem from a human donor with alopecia areata.

Only a few counts were recorded for this clone. The chain uses TRBV29-1 and TRBJ2-3; 7 nucleotides align to TRBD1. The length of the CDR3 is 13 residues. From germline, CDR1 is SQVTM and CDR2 ANQGSEA. The junction had 8 bases not matched to a gene; V was cut back by 6 bases and J by 5 bases. DNA of the CDR3: TGCAGCGTATACGACAGGGCGAGAGATACGCAGTATTTT. Amino acid sequence: CSVYDRARDTQYF.

The chain uses TRBV29-1 and TRBJ1-1; 9 bases are a match to TRBD1. The V gene's germline CDR1 is SQVTM and CDR2 ANQGSEA. V lost 7 bases to trimming and J lost 2 bases; unmatched junction nucleotides: 8. The CDR3 sequence is 14 residues long. This CDR3 reads CSAVQGAHNTEAFF. Written as DNA, the CDR3 is TGCAGCGCCGTACAGGGGGCCCACAACACTGAAGCTTTCTTT.

The rearrangement uses TRBV30 and TRBJ1-2, with D possibly matching TRBD1 (5 bases). This CDR3 has 13 residues. V lost 3 bases to trimming and J lost 5 bases, with 13 bases between them. Germline CDR1 reads GTSNPN; CDR2 reads SVGIG (reference sequence). In DNA, the CDR3 is TGTGCCTGGAGCGCAGGGCACTTATATGGCTACACCTTC. As protein: CAWSAGHLYGYTF.

This clone has just a few counts. V and J are TRBV7-2 and TRBJ2-1; D is perhaps TRBD1 or TRBD2 (5 bases each). The CDR3 has 16 amino acids. Trimming shortened V by 1 base and J by 7 bases, and 17 bases separated the two germline ends. The V gene's germline CDR1 is SGHTA and CDR2 FQGNSA. The chain's CDR3 is CASSLGVGTPPNEQFF. The CDR3 DNA reads TGTGCCAGCAGCTTAGGGGTCGGGACCCCGCCGAATGAGCAGTTCTTC.

The genes are TRBV10-3 and TRBJ2-5; a possible D gene is TRBD1 (5 bases). This CDR3 is 13 amino acids long. Germline CDR1 reads ENHRY; CDR2 reads SYGVKD. The ends were cut back, 5 bases at V and 5 bases at J, with 12 bases in the middle. CDR3 sequence reads: CAISLAGSETQYF. CDR3 DNA: TGTGCCATCAGTCTTGCAGGGTCGGAGACCCAGTACTTC.

This chain uses TRBV28 with TRBJ1-6, with 10 bases lining up with TRBD1. Germline CDR1 MDHEN, CDR2 SYDVKM. The CDR3 spans 18 residues. Losses at the gene ends were 3 bases for V and 5 bases for J; bases not matched to a gene: 10. DNA of the CDR3: TGTGCCAGCAGTTTGCCACGACAGGGGGCGAGAAATAATTCACCCCTCCACTTT. Translation gives CASSLPRQGARNNSPLHF.